Listed below are T cell receptor beta chains from one sample, sequenced in a study of blood T cells in healthy people across ages. TCRdb recomputed calls from the 5' RACE reads with MiXCR, one row per CDR3 protein. The sample carries some 1.1 million distinct CDR3 sequences, about two fifths recorded once. Sequencing input: blood. These TCRs come from a man aged 18 to 29 in good health. CDR3s include the opening cysteine and the closing phenylalanine or tryptophan. The order of the fields is clone size, V gene, D gene, J gene, CDR3 DNA, CDR3 protein. The D gene is left open where the match is weak. Not every row has a clone size; where given, it reads once, few, many or a size class.

NA	TRBV27	NA	TRBJ1-4	TGTGCCAGCAGTTTAATGAAGGAGGGTGAAAAACTGTTTTTT	CASSLMKEGEKLFF
NA	TRBV7-8	TRBD1	TRBJ1-2	TGTGCCAGCAGCTTAGCCCCGGGACAGGGGGCGGAGGGCTACACCTTC	CASSLAPGQGAEGYTF
NA	TRBV7-2	TRBD2	TRBJ2-5	TGTGCCAGCAGCTTAGACGCCGGGGGGGAAGAGACCCAGTACTTC	CASSLDAGGEETQYF
NA	TRBV20-1	TRBD1	TRBJ1-5	TGCAGTGCGCCTGGACAGGCTAATCAGCCCCAGCATTTT	CSAPGQANQPQHF
few	TRBV4-3	NA	TRBJ1-6	TGCGCCAGCAGCCAAGGAAGTATTCGGGTATCACCCCTCCACTTT	CASSQGSIRVSPLHF
few	TRBV6-2/TRBV6-3	NA	TRBJ2-1	TGTGCCAGCACCCCACGGGCCCCCTACAATGAGCAGTTCTTC	CASTPRAPYNEQFF
few	TRBV20-1	TRBD1	TRBJ2-2	TGCAGTGCTAGAGACCCGGGACAGGGGGGCGGGGAGCTGTTTTTT	CSARDPGQGGGELFF
few	TRBV5-1	NA	TRBJ1-2	TGCGCCAGCAGCGGAGGGACAATAAGGAGCTACACCTTC	CASSGGTIRSYTF
NA	TRBV7-2	NA	TRBJ2-5	TGTGCCAGCAGCTTAGGTTGGGGACGTACGTACCAAGAGACCCAGTACTTC	CASSLGWGRTYQETQYF
NA	TRBV4-1	NA	TRBJ2-7	TGCGCCAGCAGCCAAGATATGGGGGGATTCTCCTACAATGAGCAGTACTTC	CASSQDMGGFSYNEQYF
few	TRBV2	NA	TRBJ1-1	TGTGCCGGAGACCGGGACGGTTCCTTTGAAGCTTTCTTT	CAGDRDGSFEAFF
NA	TRBV4-1	NA	TRBJ1-1	TGCGCCAGCAGCCGCAGGGACTCCAACACTGAAGCTTTCTTT	CASSRRDSNTEAFF
many	TRBV6-5	TRBD1	TRBJ1-4	TGTGCCAGCAGTCGGACAGGAGCTAATGAAAAACTGTTTTTT	CASSRTGANEKLFF
NA	TRBV20-1	NA	TRBJ2-3	TGCAGTGCTAGCGGTACAGCGCCCACAGATACGCAGTATTTT	CSASGTAPTDTQYF
few	TRBV20-1	TRBD2	TRBJ2-4	TGCAGTGCTAGAGCTCTAGCGGGGGGGAACATTCAGTACTTC	CSARALAGGNIQYF
few	TRBV20-1	NA	TRBJ1-5	TGCAGTGCTAGTTCGCCGAGATTGGGCAATCAGCCCCAGCATTTT	CSASSPRLGNQPQHF
NA	TRBV6-5	NA	TRBJ1-4	TGTGCCAGCGGGAGCCGGGATGAAAAACTGTTTTTT	CASGSRDEKLFF
NA	TRBV7-2	TRBD2	TRBJ2-7	TGTGTCAGCAGCCTGACTAGCAACGAGCAGTACTTC	CVSSLTSNEQYF
NA	TRBV7-3	NA	TRBJ2-2	TGTGCCAGCAGCTTATTTGAGACCGGGGAGCTGTTTTTT	CASSLFETGELFF
NA	TRBV21-1	NA	TRBJ2-5	TGTGCCAGCAGTCCCCTGGAGGACAGGGGCTACAATGAGCAGTACTTC	CASSPLEDRGYNEQYF
NA	TRBV6-6	NA	TRBJ2-7	TGTGCCAGCTCTCAGACAGGAGCCCCTACGAGGCAGTACTTC	CASSQTGAPTRQYF
NA	TRBV6-1	NA	TRBJ2-3	TGTGCCAGCAGGCCGCGGACTTACACAGATACGCAGTATTTT	CASRPRTYTDTQYF
many	TRBV7-2	NA	TRBJ2-3	TGTGCCAGCAGCTTAGCGTTCAGTGCAGATACGCAGTATTTT	CASSLAFSADTQYF
NA	TRBV12-3/TRBV12-4	NA	TRBJ1-1	TGTGCCAGCAGTTTAAGGTATCGGGCCCCTACGAACACTGAAGCTTTCTTT	CASSLRYRAPTNTEAFF
NA	TRBV7-9	NA	TRBJ2-3	TGTGCCAGCAGCGTACTACCAGATACGCAGTATTTT	CASSVLPDTQYF
NA	TRBV5-5	TRBD2	TRBJ2-5	TGTGCCAGCAGCTTCCTAGCGGGGGTTTCAGAGACCCAGTACTTC	CASSFLAGVSETQYF
NA	TRBV5-1	NA	TRBJ2-1	TGCGCCAGCAGCACAGTCGAGGGGAACTACAGTGAGCAGTTCTTC	CASSTVEGNYSEQFF
NA	TRBV20-1	NA	TRBJ2-3	TGCAGTGCCCATGCCTCTGATAGCGTTAGCACAGATACGCAGTATTTT	CSAHASDSVSTDTQYF
NA	TRBV20-1	TRBD1	TRBJ2-1	TGCAGTCCCGACAGGGGTCGACTGGAAGAGGAGTTCTTC	CSPDRGRLEEEFF
few	TRBV6-5	NA	TRBJ2-1	TGTGCCAGCAGTTACAATCTGGGTTACAATGAGCAGTTCTTC	CASSYNLGYNEQFF
once	TRBV2	NA	TRBJ2-5	TGTGCCTACCAGACCCCGGGGACTGGTGGCCAAGAGACCCAGTACTTC	CAYQTPGTGGQETQYF
few	TRBV2	NA	TRBJ1-5	TGTGCCAGCAGCCTCATACTCAATCAGCCCCAGCATTTT	CASSLILNQPQHF
NA	TRBV6-1	TRBD1	TRBJ1-5	TGTGCCAGCAGTGAATATAGGGGGCTGCAGCAGCCCCAGCATTTT	CASSEYRGLQQPQHF
NA	TRBV4-2	TRBD1	TRBJ2-7	TGTGCCAGCAGCCAACCGGACAGGAGCTCCTACAATGAGCAGTACTTC	CASSQPDRSSYNEQYF
NA	TRBV20-1	TRBD1	TRBJ2-3	TGCAGTGCTAGCATAGGGGGCGGCACAGATACGCAGTATTTT	CSASIGGGTDTQYF
few	TRBV6-1	TRBD1	TRBJ1-5	TGTGCCAGCAGTGTGGGACAGGCTCAGCCCCAGCATTTT	CASSVGQAQPQHF
many	TRBV7-9	NA	TRBJ2-3	TGTGCCAGCAGCTCCGGTCTAGAGGCAGATACGCAGTATTTT	CASSSGLEADTQYF
few	TRBV20-1	TRBD2	TRBJ2-1	TGCAGTGCTAGAGATCTAGCGGGGGGCCGTCACAATGAGCAGTTCTTC	CSARDLAGGRHNEQFF
NA	TRBV29-1	NA	TRBJ1-1	TGCAGCGTTGAACGGCACCTGAACACTGAAGCTTTCTTT	CSVERHLNTEAFF
few	TRBV7-9	TRBD1	TRBJ1-1	TGTGCCAGCAGCTCGGGACAGGGGAAGAACACTGAAGCTTTCTTT	CASSSGQGKNTEAFF
NA	TRBV4-2	NA	TRBJ1-3	TGTGCCAGCAGCCAAGTGGACACCATCTCTGGAAACACCATATATTTT	CASSQVDTISGNTIYF
few	TRBV3-1	NA	TRBJ1-2	TGTGCCAGCAGCGGCCAGGCTGGGTATGGTGGCTACACCTTC	CASSGQAGYGGYTF
few	TRBV6-2/TRBV6-3	NA	TRBJ2-7	TGTGCCAGCAGTTTCATACTCAGGGCCACCTTCTACGAGCAGTACTTC	CASSFILRATFYEQYF
NA	TRBV6-5	NA	TRBJ2-3	TGTGCCAGCAGTTACGACCTAAGCACAGATACGCAGTATTTT	CASSYDLSTDTQYF
NA	TRBV7-2	TRBD1	TRBJ1-5	TGTGCCAGCAGCACCCACGGACAGGGATTAAATCAGCCCCAGCATTTT	CASSTHGQGLNQPQHF
NA	TRBV20-1	NA	TRBJ1-6	TGCAGTCCCTGGCAAAGGGAATCCTATAATTCACCCCTCCACTTT	CSPWQRESYNSPLHF
few	TRBV6-5	NA	TRBJ2-1	TGTGCCAGCAGTTTAGAGCGAAAGTACAATGAGCAGTTCTTC	CASSLERKYNEQFF
many	TRBV4-1	NA	TRBJ2-3	TGCGCCAGCAGCCAACGGGACGCCAAGCTACCAGATACGCAGTATTTT	CASSQRDAKLPDTQYF
NA	TRBV4-3	NA	TRBJ1-2	TGCGCCAGCAGCCTCTCCGTCAATGTCTATGGCTACACCTTC	CASSLSVNVYGYTF
NA	TRBV2	NA	TRBJ1-2	TGTGCCAGCAGTGAAGGGGGGGCTGGCTACACCTTC	CASSEGGAGYTF
NA	TRBV7-9	NA	TRBJ2-3	TGTGCCAGCAGCGCCCAGGTGGGAGATACGCAGTATTTT	CASSAQVGDTQYF
NA	TRBV6-4	TRBD1	TRBJ1-5	TGTGCCAGCAGTATGGACAGGGGACAGCCCCAGCATTTT	CASSMDRGQPQHF
NA	TRBV6-2/TRBV6-3	TRBD1	TRBJ1-5	TGTGCCAGCAGTTACAGGACAGGGGAGGATCAGCCCCAGCATTTT	CASSYRTGEDQPQHF
few	TRBV21-1	NA	TRBJ2-7	TGTGCCCTGAGAGGCCCACCCGCGCTAGGGCAGTACTTC	CALRGPPALGQYF